A single T cell receptor (beta chain) is shown here with its context. Its antigen is undetermined. This sample stems from a study of T-cell reconstitution after alpha-beta-depleted transplantation in children. This CDR3 is built from 16 residues. Germline assignment: CDR1 KGHDR and CDR2 SFDVKD. Losses at the gene ends were 3 bases for V and 2 bases for J; bases not matched to a gene: 4. A library of TCRbeta sequences, prepared with unique molecular identifiers, was generated. TCRdb passed the PCR reads through MiXCR, listing each CDR3 protein once. Of 300,000 to 350,000 distinct CDR3 sequences listed, over 20% were seen once; the top ten hold approximately 11%. General study findings and limits: As was reported, about two months after transplant, alpha-beta T cells came from several hundred expanded graft clones. Surviving recipient T cells and thymic progenitors accounted for the high day-60 TCRbeta diversity observed in some patients. The main origin of T-cell counts and diversity one year after transplant was newly produced T cells.

The V call is TRBV24-1, the J call TRBJ2-5; 11 bases match TRBD2. The receptor comes from a male patient between 5 and 17 years old who had a stem cell transplant for acute lymphoblastic leukemia, so the T cells may come from the graft donor. This specimen was PBMCs, mostly from graft donor cells, taken 180 days after TCRalphabeta/CD19-depleted stem cell transplant. The CDR3 here is CATSDATSGIQETQYF. CDR3 DNA sequence: TGTGCCACCAGTGATGCGACTAGCGGGATTCAAGAGACCCAGTACTTC.